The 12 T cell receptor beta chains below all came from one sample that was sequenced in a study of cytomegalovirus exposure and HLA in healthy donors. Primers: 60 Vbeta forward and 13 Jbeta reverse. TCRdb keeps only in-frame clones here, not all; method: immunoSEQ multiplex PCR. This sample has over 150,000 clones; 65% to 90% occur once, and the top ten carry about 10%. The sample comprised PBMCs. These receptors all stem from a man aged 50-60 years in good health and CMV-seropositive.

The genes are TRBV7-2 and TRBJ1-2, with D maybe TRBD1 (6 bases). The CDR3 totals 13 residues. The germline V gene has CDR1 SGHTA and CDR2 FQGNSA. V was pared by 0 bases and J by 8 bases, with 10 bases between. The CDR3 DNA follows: TGTGCCAGCAGCTTAGCGGGGGCGACCGGCTACACCTTC. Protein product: CASSLAGATGYTF.

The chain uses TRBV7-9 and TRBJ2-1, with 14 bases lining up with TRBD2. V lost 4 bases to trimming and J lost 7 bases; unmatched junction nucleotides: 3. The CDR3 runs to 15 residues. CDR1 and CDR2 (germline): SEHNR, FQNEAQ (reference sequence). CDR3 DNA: TGTGCCAGCAGCTCGACTAGCGGGGGGGCGAATGAGCAGTTCTTC. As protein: CASSSTSGGANEQFF.

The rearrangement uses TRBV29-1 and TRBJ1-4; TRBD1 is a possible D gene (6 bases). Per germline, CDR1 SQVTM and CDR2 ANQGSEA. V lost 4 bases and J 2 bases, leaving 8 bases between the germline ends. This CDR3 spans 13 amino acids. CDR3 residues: CSVGRGTNEKLFF. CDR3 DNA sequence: TGCAGCGTTGGAAGGGGGACTAATGAAAAACTGTTTTTT.

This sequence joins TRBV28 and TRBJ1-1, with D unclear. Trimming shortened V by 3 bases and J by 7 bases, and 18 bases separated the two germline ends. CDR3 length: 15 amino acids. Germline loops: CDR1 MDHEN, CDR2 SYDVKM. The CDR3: CASSLNLGGYNEAFF. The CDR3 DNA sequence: TGTGCCAGCAGTTTGAACCTGGGCGGGTATAATGAAGCTTTCTTT.

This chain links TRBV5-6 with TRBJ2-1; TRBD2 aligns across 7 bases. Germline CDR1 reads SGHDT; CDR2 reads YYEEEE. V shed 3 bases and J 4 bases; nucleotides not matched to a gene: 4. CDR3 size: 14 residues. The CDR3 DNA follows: TGTGCCAGCAGCTCGCTAGCGGAGTACAATGAGCAGTTCTTC. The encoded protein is CASSSLAEYNEQFF.

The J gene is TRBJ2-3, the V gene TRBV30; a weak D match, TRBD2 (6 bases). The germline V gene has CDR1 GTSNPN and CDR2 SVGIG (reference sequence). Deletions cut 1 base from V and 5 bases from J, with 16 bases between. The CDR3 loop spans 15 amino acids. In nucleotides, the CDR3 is TGTGCCTGGAGTGGTGTCGGGAGTGGTGAAGATACGCAGTATTTT. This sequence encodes CAWSGVGSGEDTQYF.

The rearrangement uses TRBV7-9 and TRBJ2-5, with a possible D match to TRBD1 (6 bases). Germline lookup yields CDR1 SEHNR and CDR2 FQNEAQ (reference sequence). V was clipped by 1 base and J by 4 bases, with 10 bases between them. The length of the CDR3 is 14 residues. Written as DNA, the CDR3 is TGTGCCAGCAGCTTAGGTTGGGGGCCAGAGACCCAGTACTTC. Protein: CASSLGWGPETQYF.

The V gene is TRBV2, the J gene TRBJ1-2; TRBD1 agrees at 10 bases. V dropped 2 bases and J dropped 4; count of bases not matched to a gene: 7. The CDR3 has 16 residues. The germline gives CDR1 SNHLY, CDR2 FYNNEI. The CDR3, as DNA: TGTGCCAGCAGTGAAAATCTCCGGGACAGGGGCTATGGCTACACCTTC. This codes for CASSENLRDRGYGYTF.

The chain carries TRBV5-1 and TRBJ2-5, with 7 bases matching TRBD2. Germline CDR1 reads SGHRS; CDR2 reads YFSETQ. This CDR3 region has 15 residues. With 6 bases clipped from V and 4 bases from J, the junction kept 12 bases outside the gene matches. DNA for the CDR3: TGCGCCAGCACCCCAGGAGGGACTACCCCAGAGACCCAGTACTTC. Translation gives CASTPGGTTPETQYF.

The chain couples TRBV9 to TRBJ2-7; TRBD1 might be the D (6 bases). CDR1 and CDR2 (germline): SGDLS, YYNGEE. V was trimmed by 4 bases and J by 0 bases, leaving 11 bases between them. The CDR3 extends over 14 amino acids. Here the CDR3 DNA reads TGTGCCAGCAGCACCAGGACAGACTCCTACGAGCAGTACTTC. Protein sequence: CASSTRTDSYEQYF.

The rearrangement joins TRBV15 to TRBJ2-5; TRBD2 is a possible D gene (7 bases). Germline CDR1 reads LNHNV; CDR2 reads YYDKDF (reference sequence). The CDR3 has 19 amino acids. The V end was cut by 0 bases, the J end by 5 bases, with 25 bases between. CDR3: CATSRDPQAGARGGETQYF. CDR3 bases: TGTGCCACCAGCAGAGATCCCCAGGCGGGGGCCCGGGGAGGGGAGACCCAGTACTTC.

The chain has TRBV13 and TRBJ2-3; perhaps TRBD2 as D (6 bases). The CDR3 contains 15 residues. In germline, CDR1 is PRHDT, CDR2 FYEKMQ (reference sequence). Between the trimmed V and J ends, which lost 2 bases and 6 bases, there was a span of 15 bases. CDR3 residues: CASSLKRLAFDTQYF. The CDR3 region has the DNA TGTGCCAGCAGCTTAAAACGGCTAGCGTTTGATACGCAGTATTTT.